These T cell receptor beta chains were read from a single sample in a study of OX40 agonist ivuxolimab in advanced cancers. Only in-frame clones appear in the TCRdb table, and some are missing; sequencing was by immunoSEQ multiplex PCR. This sample has about 18,000 clones, with more than 75% found just once. This specimen consisted of CD4+ or CD8+ T cells sorted from blood, obtained in a trial of the OX40 agonist ivuxolimab. The source of these receptors is an adult with an advanced solid tumor such as melanoma, head and neck, liver or kidney cancer. Each CDR3 is given without its conserved first and last residue. Size is stated for part of the rows, as once, few or many counts, or as a class when the clone is expanded.

V: TRBV7-2
size: -
J: TRBJ2-2
CDR3: ASSLRGPSTTETGELF

V: TRBV11-3
size: -
J: TRBJ2-2
CDR3: ASSGSRNTGELF

V: TRBV19
size: -
J: TRBJ1-3
CDR3: ASSMFLGNTIY

V: TRBV29-1
size: -
J: TRBJ2-5
CDR3: SVEVGGATQY

V: TRBV2
size: -
J: TRBJ1-4
CDR3: ASRERGEKLF

V: TRBV19
size: -
J: TRBJ2-3
CDR3: ASSLAGGSTDTQY

V: TRBV19
size: -
J: TRBJ1-6
CDR3: ASTGTGSSSPLH

V: TRBV2
size: -
J: TRBJ2-1
CDR3: ASNRDPNNEQF

V: TRBV7-2
size: -
J: TRBJ2-3
CDR3: ASSFSGLDTQY

V: TRBV15
size: -
J: TRBJ2-7
CDR3: ATSSQQQITGAYEQY

V: TRBV7-3
size: -
J: TRBJ1-4
CDR3: ASSVGATNEKLF

V: TRBV4-1
size: -
J: TRBJ2-1
CDR3: ASSQGDLAGGINEQF

V: TRBV14
size: few
J: TRBJ2-7
CDR3: ASSPPGTLSYEQY

V: TRBV6-1
size: -
J: -
CDR3: ASRPALYEQY

V: TRBV5-6
size: -
J: TRBJ2-7
CDR3: ASSRPGAGGLYEQY

V: TRBV19
size: medium-sized
J: TRBJ1-6
CDR3: ASGSYNSPLH

V: TRBV7-3
size: few
J: TRBJ2-7
CDR3: ASSNGREQY

V: TRBV4-2
size: -
J: TRBJ2-7
CDR3: ASSQGQGAEEQY

V: TRBV27
size: -
J: TRBJ2-1
CDR3: ASSKQGLGGRGEQF

V: TRBV29-1
size: once
J: TRBJ2-1
CDR3: SVLRTGNNEQF

V: TRBV9
size: -
J: TRBJ1-6
CDR3: ASSPGIENSPLH

V: TRBV5-4
size: once
J: TRBJ2-1
CDR3: ASSRDSVTNEQF

V: TRBV6-5
size: -
J: TRBJ2-1
CDR3: ASSYTGTGNNEQF

V: TRBV6-5
size: medium-sized
J: TRBJ2-1
CDR3: ASRDGGSRQF

V: TRBV5-1
size: -
J: TRBJ1-1
CDR3: ASSQIPGQLNTEAF

V: TRBV5-5
size: few
J: TRBJ1-2
CDR3: ASSWGQTNYGYT

V: TRBV18
size: -
J: TRBJ2-6
CDR3: ASSAPAVREGANVLT

V: TRBV7-8
size: -
J: TRBJ2-7
CDR3: ASSLARGGIYEQY

V: TRBV5-6
size: medium-sized
J: TRBJ1-2
CDR3: ASSLRTRGNYGYT

V: TRBV12-5
size: once
J: TRBJ2-2
CDR3: ASGLGTGLGTGELF

V: TRBV6-1
size: -
J: -
CDR3: ASSDGVGPYEQY

V: TRBV7-9
size: medium-sized
J: TRBJ2-5
CDR3: ASSSDGRDPY

V: TRBV7-2
size: -
J: -
CDR3: ASSLGTGGTREQY

V: TRBV7-9
size: -
J: TRBJ2-1
CDR3: ASSPTSGSYNEQF

V: TRBV19
size: -
J: TRBJ2-5
CDR3: ASSAGLQGRETQY

V: TRBV5-1
size: few
J: TRBJ1-2
CDR3: ASSFGTGSNGYT

V: TRBV28
size: -
J: TRBJ1-5
CDR3: ASSLSGGYQPQH

V: TRBV6-1
size: -
J: TRBJ1-5
CDR3: ASSEAGQQNQPQH

V: TRBV18
size: -
J: TRBJ1-5
CDR3: ASSPRGQAFNQPQH

V: TRBV19
size: once
J: TRBJ2-1
CDR3: ASSITCPPNKRSYNEQF

V: TRBV14
size: once
J: TRBJ2-2
CDR3: ASTQSAGGLFNGELF

V: TRBV6-5
size: medium-sized
J: TRBJ2-3
CDR3: ASSKGEPHTDTQY

V: TRBV9
size: -
J: TRBJ2-3
CDR3: ASSVALGTGGEDTQY

V: TRBV5-5
size: -
J: TRBJ2-3
CDR3: ASSLVGGLADTQY